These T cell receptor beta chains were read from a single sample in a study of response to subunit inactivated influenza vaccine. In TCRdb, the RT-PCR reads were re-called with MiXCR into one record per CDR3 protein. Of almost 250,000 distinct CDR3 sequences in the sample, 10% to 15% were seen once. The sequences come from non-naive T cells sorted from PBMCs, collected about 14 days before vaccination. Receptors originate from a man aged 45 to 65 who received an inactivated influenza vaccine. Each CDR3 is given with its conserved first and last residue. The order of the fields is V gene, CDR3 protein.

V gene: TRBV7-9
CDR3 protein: CASTGLNTEAFF

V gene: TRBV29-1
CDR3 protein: CSVEDRFTGTHTDTQYF

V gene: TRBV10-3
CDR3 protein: CAISEGRAYGYTF

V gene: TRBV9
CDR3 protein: CASSVGTSGHTGELFF

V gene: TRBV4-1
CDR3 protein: CASSQPDRGGFREQYF

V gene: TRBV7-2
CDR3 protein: CASSPGGLHTGELFF

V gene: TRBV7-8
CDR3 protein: CASSLAVSVASTDTQYF

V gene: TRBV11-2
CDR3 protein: CASSLIRYEQYF

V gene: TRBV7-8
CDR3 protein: CASSLEGQGIYEQYF

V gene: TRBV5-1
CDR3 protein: CASSSGTGLTETQYF

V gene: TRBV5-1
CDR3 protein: CASSSWTGEETQYF

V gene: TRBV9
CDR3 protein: CASSPQTSGGEQFF

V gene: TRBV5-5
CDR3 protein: CASSIQGGGYEQYF

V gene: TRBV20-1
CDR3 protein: CSAREITGVGTEAFF

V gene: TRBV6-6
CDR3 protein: CASRDGTGYGYTF

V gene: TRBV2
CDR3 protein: CASSEAALLTYEQYF

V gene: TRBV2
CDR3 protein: CASSLGLGEQFF

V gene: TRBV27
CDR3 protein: CASRSRIQGYEQFF

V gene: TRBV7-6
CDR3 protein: CASSLGQGPQHF

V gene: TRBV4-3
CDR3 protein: CASSQTGKAGGYTF

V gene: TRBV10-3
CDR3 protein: CAISESSLTSYNEQFF

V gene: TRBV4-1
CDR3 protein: CASSQVGRDRTKNIQYF

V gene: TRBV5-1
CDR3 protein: CASREGTVTQYF

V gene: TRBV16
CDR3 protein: CASSQSASSYGYTF

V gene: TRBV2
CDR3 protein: CASSDGFRRFF

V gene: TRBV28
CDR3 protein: CASSPPLADLVSTQYF

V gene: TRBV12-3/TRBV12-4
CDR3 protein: CASSSLTQGYNEQFF

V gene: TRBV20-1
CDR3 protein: CSAPEGGDGEQFF

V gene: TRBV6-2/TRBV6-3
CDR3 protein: CASSPLGLYNEQFF

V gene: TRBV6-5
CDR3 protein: CASSYGDRGAQNTEAFF

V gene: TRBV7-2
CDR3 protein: CASSLTGAPYEQYF

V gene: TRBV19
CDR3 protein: CASSSIIRDRRLYGYTF

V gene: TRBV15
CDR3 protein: CATSRDRNREAFF

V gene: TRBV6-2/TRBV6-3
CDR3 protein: CASSSPSGVPNEQYF

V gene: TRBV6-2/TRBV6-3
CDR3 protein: CASSYRRGGLQNNEQFF

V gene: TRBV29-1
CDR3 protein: CSAVGTDHNQPQHF

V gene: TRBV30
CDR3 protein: CAWGVGQGAYGYTF

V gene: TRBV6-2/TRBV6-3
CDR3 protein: CASSYVGRNNEQFF

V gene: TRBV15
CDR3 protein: CATSRDHGGSSPLHF

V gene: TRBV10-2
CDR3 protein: CASSEVDGETQYF

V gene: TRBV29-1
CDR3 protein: CSVGQGSLADTQYF

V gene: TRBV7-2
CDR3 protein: CASSHRDRSYNEQFF

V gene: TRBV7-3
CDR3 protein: CASSLKIPLAGGSDTGELFF

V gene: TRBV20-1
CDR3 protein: CSAIGTYADTQYF

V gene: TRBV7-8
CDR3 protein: CASSHTRFGQGANTGELFF

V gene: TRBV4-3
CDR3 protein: CASSQGLAGGPVQGAQYF

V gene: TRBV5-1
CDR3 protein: CASSPGQGAYEQYF

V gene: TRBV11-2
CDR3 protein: CASSLAQGAFEKLFF